This entry describes one T cell receptor (beta chain). TCRdb keeps only in-frame clones here, not all; method: immunoSEQ multiplex PCR. The sample holds about 94,000 clones, around nine tenths seen once. The data were taken from a study of control samples from healthy donors and cancer patients. CDR1 is KGHSH, CDR2 LQKENI, per germline. Trimming cost V 7 bases and J 0 bases, with 9 bases left between them. CDR3 length equals 13 residues. Specimen: blood. The chain is built from TRBV18 and TRBJ1-1; TRBD1 might be the D (6 bases). The sequence came from a woman between 18 and 29 years old in good health. CDR3 DNA: TGTGCCAGCTGGGACACCATGAACACTGAAGCTTTCTTT. Protein sequence: CASWDTMNTEAFF. Full variable domain (outside the CDR3, taken from reference TRBV18 and TRBJ1-1): NAGVMQNPRHLVRRRGQEARLRCSPMKGHSHVYWYRQLPEEGLKFMVYLQKENIIDESGMPKERFSAEFPKEGPSILRIQQVVRGDSAAYFCASWDTMNTEAFFGQGTRLTVV.